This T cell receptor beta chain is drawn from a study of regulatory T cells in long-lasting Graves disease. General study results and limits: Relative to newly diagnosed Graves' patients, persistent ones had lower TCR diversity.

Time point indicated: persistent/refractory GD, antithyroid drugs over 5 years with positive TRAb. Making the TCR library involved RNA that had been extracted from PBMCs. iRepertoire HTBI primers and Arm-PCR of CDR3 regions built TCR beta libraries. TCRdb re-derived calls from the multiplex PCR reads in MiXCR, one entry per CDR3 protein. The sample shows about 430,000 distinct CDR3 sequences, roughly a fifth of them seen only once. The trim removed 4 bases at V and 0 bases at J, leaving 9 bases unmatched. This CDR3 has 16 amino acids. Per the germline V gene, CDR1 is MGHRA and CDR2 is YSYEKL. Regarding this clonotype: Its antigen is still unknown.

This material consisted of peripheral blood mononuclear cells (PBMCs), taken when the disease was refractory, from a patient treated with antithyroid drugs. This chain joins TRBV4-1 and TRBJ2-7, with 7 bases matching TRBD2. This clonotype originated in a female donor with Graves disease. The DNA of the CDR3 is TGCGCCAGCAGCCCCTCCCCCAGCGGGAACTCCTACGAGCAGTACTTC. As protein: CASSPSPSGNSYEQYF.